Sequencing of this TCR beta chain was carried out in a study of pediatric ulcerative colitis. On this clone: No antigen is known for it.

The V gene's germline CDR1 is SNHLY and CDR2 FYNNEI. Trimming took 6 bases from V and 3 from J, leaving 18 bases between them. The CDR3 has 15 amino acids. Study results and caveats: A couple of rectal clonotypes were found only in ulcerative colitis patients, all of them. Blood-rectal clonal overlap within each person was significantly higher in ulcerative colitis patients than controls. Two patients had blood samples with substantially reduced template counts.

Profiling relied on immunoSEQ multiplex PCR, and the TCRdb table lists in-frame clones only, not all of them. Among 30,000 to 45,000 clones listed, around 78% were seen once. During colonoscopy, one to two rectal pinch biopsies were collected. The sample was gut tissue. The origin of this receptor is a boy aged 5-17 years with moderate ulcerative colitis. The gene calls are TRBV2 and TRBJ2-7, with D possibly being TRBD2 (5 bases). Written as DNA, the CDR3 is TGTGCCAGCAGGATTTTGGGAGTGAGGAACTACGAGCAGTACTTC. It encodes CASRILGVRNYEQYF. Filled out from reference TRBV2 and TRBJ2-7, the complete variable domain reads EPEVTQTPSHQVTQMGQEVILRCVPISNHLYFYWYRQILGQKVEFLVSFYNNEISEKSEIFDDQFSVERPDGSNFTLKIRSTKLEDSAMYFCASRILGVRNYEQYFGPGTRLTVT.